This TCR beta chain originates from a study of tumor-infiltrating lymphocytes in primary liver carcinoma. Study-wide context: Patients included men and women of 30 to 69 years.

Germline DNA was also extracted, and blood RNA derived from unsorted whole blood. Concerning this clonotype itself: One end of the junction does not line up with germline, which may come from a read error.

cDNA specific to TCR beta was made from approximately 500 ng of total RNA, with a constant-region primer employed for priming. Slightly modified ARM-PCR served as the procedure for the TCR beta libraries. These libraries came from three rounds of nested multiplex PCR. TRBV1-TRBV30 forward primers paired with a C-beta reverse primer were used in the first two PCR rounds, which ran around 10 cycles each. TCRdb reprocessed the multiplex PCR reads with MiXCR, giving one entry per CDR3 protein. This table holds just over 300,000 distinct CDR3 sequences, approximately 58% found once. Germline CDR1 reads MNHNS; CDR2 reads SASEGT. The CDR3 consists of 15 residues.

Material for sequencing was peripheral blood. The clonotype comes from a woman under 40 with primary liver carcinoma and hepatitis B virus infection. The chain links TRBV6-1 to TRBJ2-7, with 7 bases that match TRBD1. For the CDR3, the DNA is TGTGCCAGCAGCCGTGGGCAGGGGGAAATCTACGAGCACTACTTC. Amino acids: CASSRGQGEIYEHYF.